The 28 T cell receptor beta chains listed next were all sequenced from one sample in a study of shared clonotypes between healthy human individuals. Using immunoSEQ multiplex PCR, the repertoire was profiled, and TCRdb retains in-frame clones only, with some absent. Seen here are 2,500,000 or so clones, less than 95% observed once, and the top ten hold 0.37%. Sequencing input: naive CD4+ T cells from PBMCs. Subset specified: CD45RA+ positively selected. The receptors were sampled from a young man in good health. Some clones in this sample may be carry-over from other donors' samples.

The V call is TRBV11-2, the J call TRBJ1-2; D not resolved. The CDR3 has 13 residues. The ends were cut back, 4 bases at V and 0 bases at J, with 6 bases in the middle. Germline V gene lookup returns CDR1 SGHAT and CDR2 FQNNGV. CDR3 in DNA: TGTGCCAGCAGCTCCGGAGCTAACTATGGCTACACCTTC. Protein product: CASSSGANYGYTF.

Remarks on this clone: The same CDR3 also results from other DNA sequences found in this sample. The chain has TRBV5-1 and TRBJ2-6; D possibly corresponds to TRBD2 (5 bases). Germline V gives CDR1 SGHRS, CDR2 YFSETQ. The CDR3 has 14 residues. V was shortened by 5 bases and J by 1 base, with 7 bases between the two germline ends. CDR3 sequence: CASSEGSGANVLTF. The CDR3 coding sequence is TGCGCCAGCAGTGAGGGTTCTGGGGCCAACGTCCTGACTTTC. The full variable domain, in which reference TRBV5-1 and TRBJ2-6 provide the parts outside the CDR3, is KAGVTQTPRYLIKTRGQQVTLSCSPISGHRSVSWYQQTPGQGLQFLFEYFSETQRNKGNFPGRFSGRQFSNSRSEMNVSTLELGDSALYLCASSEGSGANVLTFGAGSRLTVL.

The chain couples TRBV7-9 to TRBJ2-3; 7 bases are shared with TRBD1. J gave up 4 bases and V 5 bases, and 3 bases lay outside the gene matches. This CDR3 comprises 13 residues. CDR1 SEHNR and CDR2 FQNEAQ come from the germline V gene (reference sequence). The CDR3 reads CASSRQGPDTQYF. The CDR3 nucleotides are TGTGCCAGCAGCCGACAGGGTCCAGATACGCAGTATTTT.

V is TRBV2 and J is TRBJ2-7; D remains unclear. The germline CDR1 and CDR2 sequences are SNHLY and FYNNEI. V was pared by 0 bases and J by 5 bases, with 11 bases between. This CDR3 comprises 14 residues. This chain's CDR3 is CASSEASSGHEQYF. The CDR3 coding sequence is TGTGCCAGCAGTGAAGCGAGTAGTGGGCACGAGCAGTACTTC.

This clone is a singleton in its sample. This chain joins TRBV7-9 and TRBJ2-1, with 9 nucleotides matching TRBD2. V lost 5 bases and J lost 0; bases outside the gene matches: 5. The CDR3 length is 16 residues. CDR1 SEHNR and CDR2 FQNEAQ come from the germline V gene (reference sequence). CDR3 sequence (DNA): TGTGCCAGCAGCACCCTAGCGGGGCGCTCCTACAATGAGCAGTTCTTC. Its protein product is CASSTLAGRSYNEQFF.

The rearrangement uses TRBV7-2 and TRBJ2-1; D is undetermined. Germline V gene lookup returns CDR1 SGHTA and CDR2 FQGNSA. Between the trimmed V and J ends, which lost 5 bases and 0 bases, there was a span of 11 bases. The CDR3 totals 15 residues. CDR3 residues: CASSGWTSSYNEQFF. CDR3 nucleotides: TGTGCCAGCAGCGGATGGACGAGCTCCTACAATGAGCAGTTCTTC.

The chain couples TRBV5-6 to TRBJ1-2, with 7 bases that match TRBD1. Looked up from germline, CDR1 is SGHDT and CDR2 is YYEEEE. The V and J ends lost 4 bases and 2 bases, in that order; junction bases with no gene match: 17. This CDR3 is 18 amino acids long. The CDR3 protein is CASSPVAPTGFGNYGYTF. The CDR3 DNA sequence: TGTGCCAGCAGCCCGGTCGCACCGACAGGGTTCGGCAACTATGGCTACACCTTC.

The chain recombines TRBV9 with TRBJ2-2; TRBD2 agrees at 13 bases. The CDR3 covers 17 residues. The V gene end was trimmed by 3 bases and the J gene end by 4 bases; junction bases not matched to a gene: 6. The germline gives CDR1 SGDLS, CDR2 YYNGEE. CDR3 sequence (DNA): TGTGCCAGCAGCGCGACTAGCGGGAGGTCCGGCACCGGGGAGCTGTTTTTT. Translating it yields CASSATSGRSGTGELFF.

The CDR3 DNA reads TGTGCCAGCAGCCAAGATGGGCCAGGGGGGCTTCTTAACTATGGCTACACCTTC. Amino acids: CASSQDGPGGLLNYGYTF. V is TRBV4-2 and J is TRBJ1-2; TRBD1 matches 7 bases. The trim removed 0 bases at V and 1 base at J, leaving 11 bases unmatched. CDR1 and CDR2 from the germline V gene are LGHNA and YNFKEQ. This CDR3 is built from 18 residues.

Here the CDR3 reads CASSPQGQTYEQYF. CDR3 in DNA: TGTGCCAGCAGTCCCCAGGGACAGACGTACGAGCAGTACTTC. The rearrangement uses TRBV6-6 and TRBJ2-7; 7 nucleotides match TRBD1. The CDR3 sequence is 14 residues long. Germline V gene data show CDR1 as MNHNY and CDR2 as SVGAGI (reference sequence). V was clipped by 5 bases and J by 4 bases; unmatched bases: 8.

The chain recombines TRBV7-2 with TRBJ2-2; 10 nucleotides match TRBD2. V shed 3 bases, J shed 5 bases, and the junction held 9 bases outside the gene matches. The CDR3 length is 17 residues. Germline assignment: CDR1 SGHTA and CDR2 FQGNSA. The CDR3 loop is CASSLGVTSGNTGELFF. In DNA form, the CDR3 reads TGTGCCAGCAGCTTGGGTGTTACTAGCGGGAATACCGGGGAGCTGTTTTTT.

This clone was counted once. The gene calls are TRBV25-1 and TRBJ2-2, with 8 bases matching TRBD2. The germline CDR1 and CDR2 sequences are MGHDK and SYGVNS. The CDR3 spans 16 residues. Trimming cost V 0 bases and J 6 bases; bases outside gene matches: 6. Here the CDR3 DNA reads TGTGCCAGCAGTGAATACGGGAGGGCTTATTCCGGGGAGCTGTTTTTT. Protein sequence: CASSEYGRAYSGELFF.

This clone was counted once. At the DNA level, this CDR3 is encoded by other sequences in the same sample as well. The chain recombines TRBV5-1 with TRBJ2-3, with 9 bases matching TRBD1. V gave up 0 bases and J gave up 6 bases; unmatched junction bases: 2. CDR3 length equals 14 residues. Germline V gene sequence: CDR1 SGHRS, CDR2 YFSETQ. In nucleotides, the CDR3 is TGCGCCAGCAGCTTGGGCGACAGGGGGGATACGCAGTATTTT. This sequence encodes CASSLGDRGDTQYF.

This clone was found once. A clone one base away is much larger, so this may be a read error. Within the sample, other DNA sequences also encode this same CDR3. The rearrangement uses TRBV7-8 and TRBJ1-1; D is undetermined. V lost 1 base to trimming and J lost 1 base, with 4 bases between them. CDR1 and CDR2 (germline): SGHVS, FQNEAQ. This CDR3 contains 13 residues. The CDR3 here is CASSLGRNTEAFF. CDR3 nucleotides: TGTGCCAGCAGCTTAGGGAGGAACACTGAAGCTTTCTTT.

CDR3 protein: CASSLTGRHSGANVLTF. The CDR3 DNA is TGCGCCAGCAGCTTGACCGGACGGCACTCTGGGGCCAACGTCCTGACTTTC. The chain is built from TRBV5-1 and TRBJ2-6; no definite D call. CDR1 SGHRS and CDR2 YFSETQ come from the germline V gene. The V end was cut by 1 base, the J end by 0 bases, with 11 bases between. This CDR3 comprises 17 residues. Using reference TRBV5-1 and TRBJ2-6 for the parts outside the CDR3, the full variable domain is KAGVTQTPRYLIKTRGQQVTLSCSPISGHRSVSWYQQTPGQGLQFLFEYFSETQRNKGNFPGRFSGRQFSNSRSEMNVSTLELGDSALYLCASSLTGRHSGANVLTFGAGSRLTVL.

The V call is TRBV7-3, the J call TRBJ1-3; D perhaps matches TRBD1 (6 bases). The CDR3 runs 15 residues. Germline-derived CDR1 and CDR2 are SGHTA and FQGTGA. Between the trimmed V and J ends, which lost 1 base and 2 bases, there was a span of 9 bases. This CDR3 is CASSLKSGAGNTIYF. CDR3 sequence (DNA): TGTGCCAGCAGCTTAAAGTCAGGGGCTGGAAACACCATATATTTT. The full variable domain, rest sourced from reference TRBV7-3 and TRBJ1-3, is GAGVSQTPSNKVTEKGKYVELRCDPISGHTALYWYRQSLGQGPEFLIYFQGTGAADDSGLPNDRFFAVRPEGSVSTLKIQRTERGDSAVYLCASSLKSGAGNTIYFGEGSWLTVV.

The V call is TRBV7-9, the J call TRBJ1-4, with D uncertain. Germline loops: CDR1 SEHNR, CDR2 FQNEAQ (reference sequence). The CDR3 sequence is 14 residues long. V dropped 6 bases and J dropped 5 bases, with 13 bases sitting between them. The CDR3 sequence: CASSEVYQNEKLFF. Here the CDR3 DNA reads TGTGCCAGCAGTGAGGTGTACCAAAATGAAAAACTGTTTTTT. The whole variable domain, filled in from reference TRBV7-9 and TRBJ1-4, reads DTGVSQNPRHKITKRGQNVTFRCDPISEHNRLYWYRQTLGQGPEFLTYFQNEAQLEKSRLLSDRFSAERPKGSFSTLEIQRTEQGDSAMYLCASSEVYQNEKLFFGSGTQLSVL.

The CDR3 coding sequence is TGTGCCAGCAGGCCCGGACAGGCAAATGGCTACACCTTC. It is translated as CASRPGQANGYTF. The genes are TRBV27 and TRBJ1-2; 7 nucleotides agree with TRBD1. Trimming removed 6 bases from V and 6 bases from J; junction bases left unmatched: 7. Germline V lookup: CDR1 MNHEY, CDR2 SMNVEV (reference sequence). The CDR3 covers 13 residues.

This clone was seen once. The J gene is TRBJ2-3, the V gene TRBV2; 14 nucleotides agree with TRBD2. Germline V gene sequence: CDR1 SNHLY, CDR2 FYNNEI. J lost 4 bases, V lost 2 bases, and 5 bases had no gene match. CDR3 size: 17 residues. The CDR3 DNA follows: TGTGCCAGCAGTGAATTCGGACTAGCGGGAGGCCCAGATACGCAGTATTTT. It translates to CASSEFGLAGGPDTQYF. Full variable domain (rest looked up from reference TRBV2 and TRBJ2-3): EPEVTQTPSHQVTQMGQEVILRCVPISNHLYFYWYRQILGQKVEFLVSFYNNEISEKSEIFDDQFSVERPDGSNFTLKIRSTKLEDSAMYFCASSEFGLAGGPDTQYFGPGTRLTVL.

The chain's CDR3 is CASSWVDEQYF. CDR3 nucleotide sequence: TGTGCCAGCAGTTGGGTTGACGAGCAGTACTTC. The V gene is TRBV28, the J gene TRBJ2-7; D ambiguous. CDR3 length: 11 amino acids. V lost 4 bases to trimming and J lost 5 bases, with 6 bases between them. Germline V gives CDR1 MDHEN, CDR2 SYDVKM.

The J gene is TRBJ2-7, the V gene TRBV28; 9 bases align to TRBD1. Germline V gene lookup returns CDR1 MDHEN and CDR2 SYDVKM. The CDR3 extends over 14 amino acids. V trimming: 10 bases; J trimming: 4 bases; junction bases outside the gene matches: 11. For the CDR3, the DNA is TGTGCCATCACAGGGGGCGTAACGTTTTACGAGCAGTACTTC. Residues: CAITGGVTFYEQYF.

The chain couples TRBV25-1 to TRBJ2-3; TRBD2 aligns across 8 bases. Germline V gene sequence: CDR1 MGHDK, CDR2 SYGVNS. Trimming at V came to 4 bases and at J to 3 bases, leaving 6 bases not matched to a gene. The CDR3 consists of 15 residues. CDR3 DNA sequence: TGTGCCAGCAGTGTCGTAGCGGGACGAACAGATACGCAGTATTTT. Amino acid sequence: CASSVVAGRTDTQYF.

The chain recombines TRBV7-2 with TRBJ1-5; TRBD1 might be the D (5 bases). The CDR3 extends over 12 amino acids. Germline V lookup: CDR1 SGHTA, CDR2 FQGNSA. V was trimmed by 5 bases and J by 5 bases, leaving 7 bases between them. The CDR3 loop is CASSPTDQPQHF. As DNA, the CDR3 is TGTGCCAGCAGCCCGACAGATCAGCCCCAGCATTTT.

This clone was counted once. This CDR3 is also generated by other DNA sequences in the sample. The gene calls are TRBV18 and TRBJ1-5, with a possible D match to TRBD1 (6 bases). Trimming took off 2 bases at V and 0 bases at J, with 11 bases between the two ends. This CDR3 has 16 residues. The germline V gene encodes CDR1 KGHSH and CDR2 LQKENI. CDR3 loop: CASSPGTGASNQPQHF. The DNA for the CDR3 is TGTGCCAGCTCACCAGGAACGGGGGCTAGCAATCAGCCCCAGCATTTT.

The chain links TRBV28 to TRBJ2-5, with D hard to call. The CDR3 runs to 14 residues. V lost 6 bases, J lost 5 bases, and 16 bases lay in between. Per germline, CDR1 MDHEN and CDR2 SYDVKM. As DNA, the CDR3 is TGTGCCAGCAGAGAGGACCCAGGTTTGGAGACCCAGTACTTC. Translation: CASREDPGLETQYF. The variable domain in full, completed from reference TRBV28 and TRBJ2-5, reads DVKVTQSSRYLVKRTGEKVFLECVQDMDHENMFWYRQDPGLGLRLIYFSYDVKMKEKGDIPEGYSVSREKKERFSLILESASTNQTSMYLCASREDPGLETQYFGPGTRLLVL.

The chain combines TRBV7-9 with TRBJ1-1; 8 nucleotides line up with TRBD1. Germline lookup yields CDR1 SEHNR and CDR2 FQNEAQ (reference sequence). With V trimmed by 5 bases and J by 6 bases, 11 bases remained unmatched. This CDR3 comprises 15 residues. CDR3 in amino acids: CASSPRTGNPPEAFF. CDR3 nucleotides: TGTGCCAGCAGCCCCAGGACAGGGAACCCCCCTGAAGCTTTCTTT.

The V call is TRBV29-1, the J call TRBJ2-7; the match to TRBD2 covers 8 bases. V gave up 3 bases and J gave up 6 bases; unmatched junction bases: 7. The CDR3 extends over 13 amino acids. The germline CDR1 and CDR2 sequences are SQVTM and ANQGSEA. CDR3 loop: CSVEVLAGGEQYF. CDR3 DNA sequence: TGCAGCGTTGAGGTGCTAGCGGGTGGCGAGCAGTACTTC.

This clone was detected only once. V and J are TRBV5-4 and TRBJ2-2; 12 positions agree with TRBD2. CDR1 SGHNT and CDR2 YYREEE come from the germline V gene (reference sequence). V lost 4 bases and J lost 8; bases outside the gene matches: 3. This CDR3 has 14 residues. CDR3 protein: CASSNGLAGGELFF. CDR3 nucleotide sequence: TGTGCCAGCAGCAACGGACTAGCGGGAGGGGAGCTGTTTTTT.